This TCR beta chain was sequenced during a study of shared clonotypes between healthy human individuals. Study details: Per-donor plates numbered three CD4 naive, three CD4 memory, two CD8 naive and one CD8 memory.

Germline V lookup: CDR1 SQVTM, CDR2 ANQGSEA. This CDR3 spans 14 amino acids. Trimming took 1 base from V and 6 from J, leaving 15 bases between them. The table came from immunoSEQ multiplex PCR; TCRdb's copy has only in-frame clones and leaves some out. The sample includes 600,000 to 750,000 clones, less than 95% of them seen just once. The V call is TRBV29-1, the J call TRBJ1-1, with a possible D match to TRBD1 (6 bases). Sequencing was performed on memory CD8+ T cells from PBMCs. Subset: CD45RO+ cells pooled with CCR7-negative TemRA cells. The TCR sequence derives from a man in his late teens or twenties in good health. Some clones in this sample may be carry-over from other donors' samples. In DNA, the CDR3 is TGCAGCGTTGAAGTCAGAACGGGGGCCGCTGAAGCTTTCTTT. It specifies CSVEVRTGAAEAFF.